A single sample is the source of the 9 T cell receptor beta chains below, sequenced in a study of blood T cell repertoires in COVID-19. Only in-frame clones appear in the TCRdb table, and some are missing; sequencing was by immunoSEQ multiplex PCR. The sample yields around 270,000 clones, roughly 88% seen once. Sequenced input: peripheral blood. The receptors stem from a human donor with COVID-19, enrolled during active disease. The donor label of this sample is uncertain.

The rearrangement joins TRBV7-2 to TRBJ2-1; 7 bases are shared with TRBD1. V was clipped by 3 bases and J by 2 bases; unmatched bases: 7. CDR1 and CDR2 (germline): SGHTA, FQGNSA. The CDR3 covers 16 residues. The CDR3 bases are TGTGCCAGCAGCTTGTTATCAGGGGGTCCCTACAATGAGCAGTTCTTC. Protein sequence: CASSLLSGGPYNEQFF.

CDR3 region: CASRRQQGNTGELFF. For the CDR3, the DNA is TGCGCCAGCAGACGTCAGCAGGGGAACACCGGGGAGCTGTTTTTT. J is TRBJ2-2 and V is TRBV5-1; TRBD1 is a possible D gene (5 bases). This CDR3 has 15 amino acids. In germline, CDR1 is SGHRS, CDR2 YFSETQ. V lost 5 bases and J lost 1, with 12 bases in between.

This chain uses TRBV30 with TRBJ1-5, with 11 bases lining up with TRBD1. This CDR3 has 16 amino acids. From germline, CDR1 is GTSNPN and CDR2 SVGIG (reference sequence). Trimming cost V 1 base and J 4 bases; bases outside gene matches: 6. CDR3 nucleotides: TGTGCCTGGAGTGAGCCCGGGACAGGGGGAAATCAGCCCCAGCATTTT. It yields the protein CAWSEPGTGGNQPQHF.

The V call is TRBV28, the J call TRBJ1-1; D perhaps matches TRBD1 (6 bases). Germline V gene sequence: CDR1 MDHEN, CDR2 SYDVKM. V gave up 6 bases and J gave up 1 base, with 18 bases separating them. The CDR3 extends over 16 amino acids. Here the CDR3 DNA reads TGTGCCAGCAGACGATTCGAGGGGGGGCAGAACACTGAAGCTTTCTTT. Translated: CASRRFEGGQNTEAFF.

The rearrangement links TRBV6-4 to TRBJ2-2, with D maybe TRBD1 (6 bases). This CDR3 contains 15 residues. The germline V gene encodes CDR1 MRHNA and CDR2 SNTAGT. The V end was cut by 4 bases, the J end by 3 bases, with 12 bases between. CDR3 bases: TGTGCCAGCAGTGCTGGGGGCACGGACACCGGGGAGCTGTTTTTT. Translation gives CASSAGGTDTGELFF.

The chain joins TRBV11-2 to TRBJ2-1; D is possibly TRBD2 (6 bases). Germline lookup yields CDR1 SGHAT and CDR2 FQNNGV. CDR3 length: 15 residues. The V gene lost 5 bases and the J gene lost 0 bases, with 11 bases spanning the gap. The CDR3 DNA follows: TGTGCCAGCAGCCCGGAGCGGGTCTCCTACAATGAGCAGTTCTTC. Its protein is CASSPERVSYNEQFF. The whole variable domain, filled in from reference TRBV11-2 and TRBJ2-1, reads EAGVAQSPRYKIIEKRQSVAFWCNPISGHATLYWYQQILGQGPKLLIQFQNNGVVDDSQLPKDRFSAERLKGVDSTLKIQPAKLEDSAVYLCASSPERVSYNEQFFGPGTRLTVL.

J is TRBJ1-1 and V is TRBV5-1; D is ambiguous. There are 13 residues in the CDR3. Trimming cost V 0 bases and J 3 bases, with 6 bases left between them. Germline lookup yields CDR1 SGHRS and CDR2 YFSETQ. CDR3 DNA sequence: TGCGCCAGCAGCTTGGATCAGGACACTGAAGCTTTCTTT. Translating it yields CASSLDQDTEAFF. The full variable domain, completed using reference TRBV5-1 and TRBJ1-1, is KAGVTQTPRYLIKTRGQQVTLSCSPISGHRSVSWYQQTPGQGLQFLFEYFSETQRNKGNFPGRFSGRQFSNSRSEMNVSTLELGDSALYLCASSLDQDTEAFFGQGTRLTVV.

In its sample, this clone was seen a few times. This sequence joins TRBV11-2 and TRBJ2-2; possible D gene TRBD2, 5 bases. This CDR3 contains 14 residues. The V and J ends lost 5 bases and 4 bases respectively, with 11 bases between them. Per the germline V gene, CDR1 is SGHAT and CDR2 is FQNNGV. The CDR3 reads CASSPGVTTGELFF. The CDR3 nucleotides are TGTGCCAGCAGCCCCGGGGTCACCACCGGGGAGCTGTTTTTT.

J is TRBJ1-1 and V is TRBV19; TRBD1 might be the D (6 bases). CDR1 and CDR2 from the germline V gene are LNHDA and SQIVND (reference sequence). This CDR3 comprises 16 residues. V gave up 4 bases and J gave up 5 bases, with 20 bases separating them. CDR3 residues: CASSTKIHRAVTEAFF. Written as DNA, the CDR3 is TGTGCCAGTAGTACCAAAATACACAGGGCGGTGACTGAAGCTTTCTTT.